This record covers a single TCR beta chain. In TCRdb, the RT-PCR reads were re-called with MiXCR into one record per CDR3 protein. The sample records more than 600,000 distinct CDR3 sequences, 14% being singletons. The germline V and J ends were trimmed by 0 bases and 2 bases, with 12 bases remaining between them. Germline values: CDR1 DFQATT, CDR2 SNEGSKA (reference sequence). This CDR3 is built from 15 residues. The chain recombines TRBV20-1 with TRBJ2-3; no clear D. The sequenced sample was memory CD4+ T cells from blood. This receptor was taken from a female donor in good health, serving as a healthy control. CDR3 sequence: CSARDYGKTTDTQYF. The CDR3 region has the DNA TGCAGTGCTAGAGATTATGGCAAAACCACAGATACGCAGTATTTT.